A single sample is the source of the 3 T cell receptor beta chains below, sequenced in a study of shared clonotypes between healthy human individuals. Only in-frame clones appear in the TCRdb table, and some are missing; sequencing was by immunoSEQ multiplex PCR. The sample consists of millions of clones, about 95% of them appearing once. Naive CD8 cells lacked CD45RO, underwent positive selection for CCR7 and left out terminally differentiated effector memory CD45RA+ cells. Sequencing input: naive CD8+ T cells sorted from blood. The receptors were sampled from a man between 18 and 35 years old in good health.

The chain's CDR3 is CASSPLGYMETQYF. The CDR3 nucleotides read TGTGCCAGCAGCCCCTTGGGGTACATGGAGACCCAGTACTTC. V usage is TRBV27 and J usage is TRBJ2-5; D is unclear. The CDR3 covers 14 residues. Germline CDR1 MNHEY, CDR2 SMNVEV (reference sequence). The germline V and J ends were trimmed by 6 bases and 5 bases, with 16 bases remaining between them.

This chain uses TRBV4-3 with TRBJ2-7, with 7 bases identical to TRBD1. The ends lost 1 base at V and 3 bases at J; junction bases unmatched: 3. The CDR3 has 14 residues. The germline gives CDR1 LGHNA, CDR2 YSLEER. This CDR3 is CASSQVRDSYEQYF. The CDR3 DNA reads as TGCGCCAGCAGCCAAGTTCGGGACAGCTACGAGCAGTACTTC.

The rearrangement links TRBV29-1 to TRBJ1-2; D is ambiguous. The germline V and J ends were trimmed by 2 bases and 1 base, with 8 bases remaining between them. CDR3 length: 13 amino acids. Germline CDR1 reads SQVTM; CDR2 reads ANQGSEA. CDR3 bases: TGCAGCGTTGAAACAGAGCTTAACTATGGCTACACCTTC. As protein: CSVETELNYGYTF.